This T cell receptor (beta chain) emerged from a study of shared clonotypes between healthy human individuals. The overall study: CD4 naive cells filled three plates per donor, CD4 memory three, CD8 naive two and CD8 memory one.

Study-wide findings and caveats: The sharing of 4.5% to 6.5% of naive CD4 clonotypes was seen across a few donors.

For this clone: Its specificity is unknown.

Looked up from germline, CDR1 is SGDLS and CDR2 is YYNGEE. Trimming cost V 1 base and J 6 bases; bases outside gene matches: 2. The length of the CDR3 is 14 residues. CD8 cells classed as naive were CD45RO-negative and positively selected for CCR7, excluding terminally differentiated effector memory CD45RA+ cells. All of the donors resided in Nashville, Tennessee, and each was a Caucasian adult. For every subset, genomic DNA was evenly distributed across several immunoSEQ plates. The data were produced by immunoSEQ multiplex PCR, yet TCRdb's version contains in-frame clones alone and is incomplete. The sample lists some 2,000,000 clones, less than 95% occurring once.

The receptor's source is a man aged 18 to 35 in good health. The sample taken for sequencing was naive CD8+ T cells sorted from blood. This chain links TRBV9 with TRBJ1-2, with TRBD1 matching over 11 bases. The chain's CDR3 is CASSVTDRGHGYTF. DNA for the CDR3: TGTGCCAGCAGCGTAACGGACAGGGGGCATGGCTACACCTTC.